The 24 T cell receptor beta chains presented below share a single source sample, sequenced in a study of identical twins. TCRdb re-called the 5' RACE reads through MiXCR, storing one row per CDR3 protein. The sample lists 500,000 to 650,000 distinct CDR3 sequences, 7.1% seen once, with over 1.5% in the top ten. These data were also reused for a study on yellow fever vaccine responses in identical twins.

Specimen: PBMCs. The receptors come from a woman under 30 in good health.

This clonotype was counted many times. The chain links TRBV4-1 to TRBJ1-4, with 7 bases aligning to TRBD1. Trimming at V came to 3 bases and at J to 0 bases, leaving 10 bases not matched to a gene. CDR3 size: 18 residues. CDR1 MGHRA and CDR2 YSYEKL come from the germline V gene. The CDR3 DNA reads TGCGCCAGCAGCCATAGGAGCCCGGGACAGCCAACTAATGAAAAACTGTTTTTT. Its protein product is CASSHRSPGQPTNEKLFF.

This clonotype was seen more than once but under ten times. This rearrangement joins TRBV3-1 to TRBJ1-2, with 7 nucleotides matching TRBD1. CDR1 is LGHDT and CDR2 is YNNKEL in the germline V gene (reference sequence). CDR3 length: 16 amino acids. Trimming cost V 5 bases and J 5 bases; bases outside gene matches: 14. The CDR3 bases are TGTGCCAGCAGCGTCGACAGGGTAATTCCGGGTTATGGCTACACCTTC. Its protein product is CASSVDRVIPGYGYTF. The complete variable domain, with remaining parts taken from reference TRBV3-1 and TRBJ1-2, reads DTAVSQTPKYLVTQMGNDKSIKCEQNLGHDTMYWYKQDSKKFLKIMFSYNNKELIINETVPNRFSPKSPDKAHLNLHINSLELGDSAVYFCASSVDRVIPGYGYTFGSGTRLTVV.

This clonotype occurred many times. J is TRBJ1-5 and V is TRBV4-1; possibly TRBD1 for D (5 bases). Germline values: CDR1 MGHRA, CDR2 YSYEKL. Trimming shortened V by 1 base and J by 3 bases, and 10 bases separated the two germline ends. The CDR3 length is 15 residues. The CDR3 region is CASSQGEGINQPQHF. The CDR3 DNA is TGCGCCAGCAGCCAAGGGGAGGGGATCAATCAGCCCCAGCATTTT.

This clonotype was picked up a small number of times. V gene TRBV3-1 combines with J gene TRBJ2-3; weak D call: TRBD2 (5 bases). The CDR3 runs 16 residues. V lost 1 base and J 2 bases, leaving 13 bases between the germline ends. Germline loops: CDR1 LGHDT, CDR2 YNNKEL (reference sequence). The CDR3: CASSQGPGTYTDTQYF. The CDR3 DNA is TGTGCCAGCAGCCAAGGCCCGGGAACCTACACAGATACGCAGTATTTT.

There are a few counts of this clonotype. CDR3 nucleotides: TGTGCCAGCTCACCAACGGATTTGGGTCAGCCCCAGCATTTT. This sequence encodes CASSPTDLGQPQHF. The chain joins TRBV18 to TRBJ1-5; D gene uncertain. Germline CDR1 is KGHSH and CDR2 is LQKENI. Trimming shortened V by 2 bases and J by 6 bases, and 11 bases separated the two germline ends. The CDR3 is 14 amino acids.

This clonotype was counted between two and nine times. The chain links TRBV15 to TRBJ2-7, with 7 bases fitting TRBD2. The CDR3 covers 17 residues. V was pared by 0 bases and J by 0 bases, with 8 bases of the junction left unmatched. From germline, CDR1 is LNHNV and CDR2 YYDKDF (reference sequence). CDR3 protein: CATSRELASRFSYEQYV. CDR3 sequence (DNA): TGTGCCACCAGCAGAGAACTAGCGTCCCGATTCTCCTACGAGCAGTACGTC.

This chain uses TRBV2 with TRBJ2-7; D unclear. The CDR3 consists of 12 residues. Trimming pared 4 bases from V and 3 bases from J, leaving 7 bases between. Germline CDR1 is SNHLY and CDR2 is FYNNEI. CDR3 loop: CASSGKNYEQYF. DNA of the CDR3: TGTGCCAGCAGTGGGAAAAACTACGAGCAGTACTTC.

This clonotype has at least ten counts. The V gene is TRBV28, the J gene TRBJ2-5; possibly TRBD1 for D (6 bases). The CDR3 has 13 residues. The ends were cut back, 1 base at V and 6 bases at J, with 9 bases in the middle. CDR1 MDHEN and CDR2 SYDVKM come from the germline V gene. CDR3 nucleotides: TGTGCCAGCAGTTTATTCCAGGGGCAGACCCAGTACTTC. It yields the protein CASSLFQGQTQYF. The full variable domain, with the rest looked up from reference TRBV28 and TRBJ2-5, is DVKVTQSSRYLVKRTGEKVFLECVQDMDHENMFWYRQDPGLGLRLIYFSYDVKMKEKGDIPEGYSVSREKKERFSLILESASTNQTSMYLCASSLFQGQTQYFGPGTRLLVL.

This clonotype was detected only a few times. This rearrangement joins TRBV5-5 to TRBJ2-7; unclear D gene. Germline CDR1 reads SGHKS; CDR2 reads YYEKEE (reference sequence). This CDR3 is built from 13 residues. The V gene lost 5 bases and the J gene lost 2 bases, with 11 bases spanning the gap. CDR3 region: CASSKDGPYEQYV. The CDR3 bases are TGTGCCAGCAGTAAGGACGGCCCCTACGAGCAGTACGTC.

This clonotype was picked up a small number of times. The rearrangement uses TRBV25-1 and TRBJ1-2; tentatively, D is TRBD1 (5 bases). Germline V gene lookup returns CDR1 MGHDK and CDR2 SYGVNS. This CDR3 is built from 14 residues. V shed 2 bases and J shed 4 bases, with 11 bases lying between them. CDR3 bases: TGTGCCAGCAGTGAAGGTCCAGGGATCTATGGCTACACCTTC. Its translation is CASSEGPGIYGYTF.

This clonotype was seen many times. The chain carries TRBV12-3 or TRBV12-4 and TRBJ2-7, with 10 bases that match TRBD1. The V and J ends lost 6 bases and 8 bases, in that order; junction bases with no gene match: 10. CDR3 length: 14 amino acids. The CDR3 sequence is CASRRQGAKSQQYF. For the CDR3, the DNA is TGTGCCAGCAGACGACAGGGGGCGAAGAGCCAGCAGTACTTC.

This clonotype was detected only a few times. This chain links TRBV25-1 with TRBJ1-1, with a tentative D call TRBD1 (6 bases). The CDR3 contains 14 residues. In germline, CDR1 is MGHDK, CDR2 SYGVNS. V gave up 6 bases and J gave up 1 base, with 12 bases separating them. The CDR3 is CASSRRGPNTEAFF. CDR3 sequence (DNA): TGTGCCAGCAGCCGGCGGGGGCCGAACACTGAAGCTTTCTTT.

This clonotype occurred a few times. The rearrangement links TRBV6-1 to TRBJ2-5, with D perhaps TRBD1 (6 bases). The CDR3 length is 13 residues. From germline, CDR1 is MNHNS and CDR2 SASEGT. V shed 8 bases and J shed 4 bases, with 14 bases lying between them. The CDR3 protein is CASRGRGRETQYF. The CDR3 DNA follows: TGTGCCAGCCGGGGCAGGGGACGAGAGACCCAGTACTTC.

This clonotype turned up a few times. V and J are TRBV9 and TRBJ2-7, with D uncertain. The CDR3 loop spans 14 amino acids. The V gene lost 2 bases and the J gene lost 2 bases, with 11 bases spanning the gap. Germline assignment: CDR1 SGDLS and CDR2 YYNGEE. DNA of the CDR3: TGTGCCAGCAGCGTGTCGTCAGACACCTACGAGCAGTACTTC. Translation: CASSVSSDTYEQYF.

The table lists this clonotype with many counts. V gene TRBV10-3 combines with J gene TRBJ2-2; 7 nucleotides line up with TRBD2. Germline V gene sequence: CDR1 ENHRY, CDR2 SYGVKD. CDR3 length: 15 residues. Trimming cost V 8 bases and J 4 bases; bases outside gene matches: 10. As DNA, the CDR3 is TGTGCCATCGCGAGTCAAGCGGGGCCCACCGGGGAGCTGTTTTTT. Protein: CAIASQAGPTGELFF.

The V call is TRBV14, the J call TRBJ2-1; TRBD2 might be the D (6 bases). The CDR3 is 14 residues long. Germline assignment: CDR1 SGHDN and CDR2 FVKESK. Between the trimmed V and J ends, which lost 3 bases and 5 bases, there was a span of 11 bases. The CDR3 DNA follows: TGTGCCAGCAGCCAGCTAGCGACCCACAATGAGCAGTTCTTC. As protein: CASSQLATHNEQFF.

The CDR3 protein is CASSLSDPRYEQYV. The CDR3 DNA reads TGTGCCAGCAGTTTATCGGATCCCCGCTACGAGCAGTACGTC. This sequence joins TRBV28 and TRBJ2-7; no clear D gene. Trimming took off 1 base at V and 3 bases at J, with 10 bases between the two ends. The germline gives CDR1 MDHEN, CDR2 SYDVKM. CDR3 size: 14 residues.

J is TRBJ1-5 and V is TRBV7-8; D not certain. CDR1 and CDR2 from the germline V gene are SGHVS and FQNEAQ. The CDR3 has 16 amino acids. V was trimmed by 5 bases and J by 7 bases, leaving 21 bases between them. The CDR3 region is CASSPTRALIEQPQHF. CDR3 nucleotides: TGTGCCAGCAGCCCAACCCGGGCCCTCATAGAGCAGCCCCAGCATTTT.

There are many counts of this clonotype. This chain uses TRBV12-3 or TRBV12-4 with TRBJ1-5, with D perhaps matching TRBD1 (5 bases). Trimming cost V 5 bases and J 5 bases, with 10 bases left between them. The CDR3 spans 13 residues. CDR3 sequence (DNA): TGTGCCAGCAGTGTAGTACAGGATCAGCCCCAGCATTTT. Translating it yields CASSVVQDQPQHF.

This clonotype was detected many times. The chain couples TRBV10-3 to TRBJ1-1; D gene ambiguous. CDR3 length: 13 amino acids. Trimming removed 11 bases at V and 1 base at J, with 14 bases between. Germline V gives CDR1 ENHRY, CDR2 SYGVKD. The CDR3: CALSRAANTEAFF. The DNA for the CDR3 is TGTGCCCTTTCGAGGGCGGCGAACACTGAAGCTTTCTTT.

A remark on this clonotype: A much larger clone is a single base away; this may be a read error. The CDR3 region has the DNA TGCGCCAGCAGCTTAAGGAGTCAGGGCCTACAAACAGATATGCAGTATTTT. Protein product: CASSLRSQGLQTDMQYF. The rearrangement uses TRBV5-1 and TRBJ2-3; D is possibly TRBD1 (5 bases). The CDR3 has 17 residues. Looked up from germline, CDR1 is SGHRS and CDR2 is YFSETQ. Drawing the rest from reference TRBV5-1 and TRBJ2-3, the complete variable domain is KAGVTQTPRYLIKTRGQQVTLSCSPISGHRSVSWYQQTPGQGLQFLFEYFSETQRNKGNFPGRFSGRQFSNSRSEMNVSTLELGDSALYLCASSLRSQGLQTDMQYFGPGTRLTVL.

This sequence joins TRBV29-1 and TRBJ2-1; 9 positions agree with TRBD2. Germline CDR1 and CDR2: SQVTM and ANQGSEA. This CDR3 spans 14 amino acids. Unmatched junction bases numbered 9, after V lost 6 bases and J lost 6 bases. The CDR3: CSVGGLAGSNEQFF. CDR3 nucleotide sequence: TGCAGCGTGGGGGGGCTAGCGGGAAGCAATGAGCAGTTCTTC.

This clonotype was counted between two and nine times. The rearrangement uses TRBV11-1 and TRBJ2-7; 9 nucleotides match TRBD1. The CDR3 runs 18 residues. In germline, CDR1 is SGHAT, CDR2 FQDESV (reference sequence). The ends lost 5 bases at V and 1 base at J; junction bases unmatched: 15. For the CDR3, the DNA is TGTGCCAGCAGCGCACCGGGACAGGGATCTGTAAGGTCCTACGAGCAGTACTTC. Residues: CASSAPGQGSVRSYEQYF.

This chain links TRBV5-1 with TRBJ2-3; D call uncertain. This CDR3 is 15 amino acids long. CDR1 and CDR2 (germline): SGHRS, YFSETQ. Deletions cut 0 bases from V and 4 bases from J, with 12 bases between. This CDR3 is CASSLVGRSPDTQYF. The DNA of the CDR3 is TGCGCCAGCAGCTTGGTCGGGCGTTCCCCAGATACGCAGTATTTT.